This T cell receptor beta chain was recorded in a study of shared clonotypes between healthy human individuals. Study as a whole: The donor group consisted of a couple of women and three men, aged 18 to 49.

The CDR3 runs to 11 residues. CDR1 SGHVS and CDR2 FQNEAQ come from the germline V gene. V was cut by 4 bases and J by 7 bases, with 5 bases left in between. Some clones are missing from TCRdb's copy, which holds only in-frame ones; the method was immunoSEQ multiplex PCR. This sample carries about 2.4 million clones, approximately 93% of them seen once, and the ten largest clones take 0.36%. The sample consisted of naive CD4+ T cells from PBMCs. Subset: CD45RA+ positively selected. The V gene is TRBV7-8, the J gene TRBJ2-1; D call uncertain. The sequence was obtained from a man younger than 35 in good health. Some clones in this sample may be carry-over from other donors' samples. The CDR3 sequence is CASSSENEQFF. The CDR3 DNA sequence: TGTGCCAGCAGCTCGGAGAATGAGCAGTTCTTC.